Listed below are T cell receptor beta chains from one sample, sequenced in a study of blood T cell repertoires in COVID-19. Here immunoSEQ multiplex PCR was the method, and the copy in TCRdb shows in-frame clones only, minus some. This table holds around 130,000 clones, about 74% found once. The specimen was peripheral blood. The source of these receptors is a man in his fifties or sixties with acute or convalescent COVID-19. The CDR3 runs from the conserved cysteine through the conserved F or W. Fields, in order: V gene, J gene, CDR3 protein.

>TRBV19|TRBJ1-2
CASSVVPNYGYTF
>TRBV30|TRBJ1-2
CAWSKAPNYGYTF
>TRBV18|TRBJ2-1
CASSLMGLAGNDNEQFF
>TRBV5-4|TRBJ1-2
CASSLRQGGLVYGYTF
>TRBV9|TRBJ1-1
CASSATGTDTEAFF
>TRBV10-3|TRBJ1-6
CAIRDRGSDNSPLHF
>TRBV7-9|TRBJ1-2
CASSLSYGYTF
>TRBV2|TRBJ1-1
CASRANSEAFF
>TRBV4-2|TRBJ1-2
CASSQDWAGGTGYTF
>TRBV6-4|TRBJ1-2
CASSEAAGGGGYTF
>TRBV6-2/TRBV6-3|TRBJ1-3
CASSRDTYSGNTIYF